This entry lists 25 T cell receptor beta chains sequenced from one sample in a study of CXCR3-negative and CXCR3-positive naive CD8 T cells. It was by 5' RACE with UMI labels that the TRB cDNA libraries were prepared. TCRdb reanalyzed the 5' RACE reads, giving one entry per CDR3 protein sequence and no DNA. The sample table sets out some 130,000 distinct CDR3 sequences. Source material: naive CXCR3- CD8+ T cells from blood. Indicated subset: CD45RO-CCR7+CD27+CD95- naive CD8+ T cells lacking CXCR3 (TNR3-). These receptors originate from a human donor in good health. Some clones in this sample may be carry-over from other donors' samples.

V is TRBV29-1 and J is TRBJ2-3; TCRdb's D gene call, TRBD2, goes unchecked for lack of DNA. CDR3 length: 13 amino acids. Germline V gene lookup returns CDR1 SQVTM and CDR2 ANQGSEA. The CDR3: CSVGLAGLDTQYF.

This chain connects TRBV2 to TRBJ1-6. The CDR3 runs 14 residues. Germline assignment: CDR1 SNHLY and CDR2 FYNNEI. The CDR3 loop is CASSDGGPGSPLHF.

J is TRBJ2-3 and V is TRBV3-1; the TCRdb call, TRBD1, lacks DNA for checking. The CDR3 has 17 amino acids. The germline gives CDR1 LGHDT, CDR2 YNNKEL (reference sequence). The CDR3 protein is CASSDDSIITSTDTQYF.

V usage is TRBV4-2 and J usage is TRBJ1-3; TCRdb's D gene call, TRBD1, goes unchecked for lack of DNA. The CDR3 loop spans 17 amino acids. The germline V gene has CDR1 LGHNA and CDR2 YNFKEQ. CDR3: CASSQKRGFNSGNTIYF.

The chain employs TRBV7-9 and TRBJ1-1. The CDR3 runs to 13 residues. Germline V gives CDR1 SEHNR, CDR2 FQNEAQ (reference sequence). CDR3 in amino acids: CASSPEVRSEAFF.

This chain joins TRBV7-3 and TRBJ1-2. Germline values: CDR1 SGHTA, CDR2 FQGTGA. This CDR3 is built from 15 residues. CDR3 region: CASSLFHLGGDGYTF.

The chain employs TRBV6-5 and TRBJ2-7; TCRdb names TRBD1, which stays unverified in the absence of DNA. CDR1 and CDR2 (germline): MNHEY, SVGAGI. CDR3 length: 13 residues. CDR3: CGSSYSSGQEQYF.

V usage is TRBV9 and J usage is TRBJ2-5; the D call from TCRdb, TRBD1, cannot be confirmed without DNA. Germline CDR1 and CDR2: SGDLS and YYNGEE. CDR3 length: 14 amino acids. The CDR3 reads CASSLRTGEETQYF.

This chain joins TRBV4-1 and TRBJ2-7; TCRdb proposes TRBD1, but this gene call is untestable without DNA. This CDR3 has 16 residues. The germline CDR1 and CDR2 sequences are MGHRA and YSYEKL. Here the CDR3 reads CASSQGTIGLSYEQYF.

The chain is built from TRBV12-3 or TRBV12-4 and TRBJ2-1; TCRdb's assignment of TRBD1 cannot be checked, as there is no DNA. The CDR3 is 14 amino acids. This CDR3 reads CASEDSTSYNEQFF.

CDR3 in amino acids: CAGNQQGVGEQYF. The chain is built from TRBV28 and TRBJ2-7; the D call of TRBD1 rests on TCRdb alone, since no DNA is present to check it. The CDR3 is made up of 13 amino acids. The germline CDR1 and CDR2 sequences are MDHEN and SYDVKM.

J is TRBJ2-2 and V is TRBV5-5. CDR1 and CDR2 (germline): SGHKS, YYEKEE (reference sequence). The CDR3 loop spans 13 amino acids. The CDR3 protein is CASTPTNTGELFF.

The rearrangement joins TRBV11-2 to TRBJ2-5. This CDR3 has 13 residues. The V gene's germline CDR1 is SGHAT and CDR2 FQNNGV. The CDR3 spells CASSFAYQETQYF.

This sequence joins TRBV9 and TRBJ1-2; TCRdb calls TRBD1, which cannot be checked without DNA. This CDR3 spans 14 amino acids. CDR1 is SGDLS, CDR2 YYNGEE, per germline. Here the CDR3 reads CASSPHRGNYGYTF.

The chain combines TRBV18 with TRBJ2-3. Germline CDR1 KGHSH, CDR2 LQKENI. The CDR3 loop spans 16 amino acids. The CDR3 is CASSPTGGGGTDTQYF.

The V and J genes are TRBV4-1 and TRBJ2-3. The germline V gene has CDR1 MGHRA and CDR2 YSYEKL. There are 15 residues in the CDR3. The CDR3 spells CASSLQARNTDTQYF.

The chain joins TRBV2 to TRBJ2-1; TCRdb outputs TRBD2, but without DNA this stays unchecked. The germline V gene has CDR1 SNHLY and CDR2 FYNNEI. The CDR3 runs to 18 residues. Here the CDR3 reads CASSDWLAGVGRDNEQFF.

The rearrangement links TRBV6-2 or TRBV6-3 to TRBJ2-7; TCRdb lists TRBD2, though no DNA is available to test this call. The CDR3 sequence is 14 residues long. In germline, CDR1 is MNHEY, CDR2 SVGEGT. CDR3 loop: CASSGLAGGYEQYF.

The V and J genes are TRBV11-2 and TRBJ2-7; the TCRdb call, TRBD2, lacks DNA for checking. This CDR3 has 13 residues. Germline V CDR1 and CDR2: SGHAT, FQNNGV. The CDR3 sequence is CASSLGASSEQYF.

This sequence joins TRBV7-9 and TRBJ1-5. The CDR3 has 15 amino acids. CDR1 is SEHNR, CDR2 FQNEAQ, per germline (reference sequence). This CDR3 is CASSLVMGTGQPQHF.

This chain uses TRBV14 with TRBJ1-3. Germline CDR1 is SGHDN and CDR2 is FVKESK. The CDR3 extends over 17 amino acids. CDR3 in amino acids: CASSQADLGPSGNTIYF.

The chain combines TRBV7-9 with TRBJ2-1; checking the TCRdb D call of TRBD2 is not possible without DNA. Germline loops: CDR1 SEHNR, CDR2 FQNEAQ (reference sequence). CDR3 length equals 13 residues. The CDR3 reads CASKVGGFNEQFF.

The chain carries TRBV3-1 and TRBJ2-7; lacking DNA, the TRBD1 call made by TCRdb goes unchecked. The CDR3 has 17 residues. Germline V gene sequence: CDR1 LGHDT, CDR2 YNNKEL (reference sequence). CDR3 protein: CASSQGTTVPFSYEQYF.

The chain joins TRBV5-5 to TRBJ2-1; with no DNA, the TCRdb D assignment of TRBD1 cannot be verified. In germline, CDR1 is SGHKS, CDR2 YYEKEE (reference sequence). The CDR3 extends over 13 amino acids. CDR3 residues: CASSLVGTNEQFF.

The rearrangement links TRBV12-3 or TRBV12-4 to TRBJ2-1; TCRdb designates TRBD2, a call that cannot be tested without DNA. The CDR3 runs 21 residues. This CDR3 reads CASSASGELAGADSSYNEQFF.